This T cell receptor (beta chain) is from a study of blood T cell repertoires in COVID-19. The wider study: Some COVID-19 samples were acute and others convalescent; all came from the United States, Italy and Spain. PBMCs, B-cell-depleted T cells, or T cells were the source of the cDNA or gDNA that made up the material.

Source study methods: Reference gene primer amplification in the assay estimated nucleated cell counts. The table came from immunoSEQ multiplex PCR; TCRdb's copy has only in-frame clones and leaves some out. V, J and clone size reflect that table, while D and trimming were determined from the DNA. The data hold under 95,000 clones, with about nine tenths observed a single time. Sequenced: peripheral blood. The receptor was isolated from a woman aged 80 or older with acute or convalescent COVID-19.

This CDR3 reads CASSLARTSGRARADTQYF. CDR3 DNA: TGTGCCAGCAGCTTAGCGAGGACTAGCGGGAGGGCCCGGGCAGATACGCAGTATTTT. V usage is TRBV7-2 and J usage is TRBJ2-3, with 15 bases aligning to TRBD2. Germline assignment: CDR1 SGHTA and CDR2 FQGNSA. The CDR3 totals 19 residues. The V segment lost 0 bases and the J segment 4 bases; nucleotides outside the gene matches: 8.